A selection of T cell receptor beta chains follows, all from one sample in a study of blood T cell repertoires in COVID-19. Clones were sequenced by immunoSEQ multiplex PCR, and TCRdb holds only the in-frame ones, with some missing. The sample has about 120,000 clones; 78% are singletons. Sequencing input: peripheral blood. These receptors all stem from a man in his sixties or seventies with acute or convalescent COVID-19. Each CDR3 is given with its conserved first and last residue. Each record gives: J gene, D gene, V gene, clone size, CDR3 protein, CDR3 DNA. D genes are given only for firm matches. Where a row states a size, it is once, few, many or the class of an expanded clone; other rows omit it.

j_call: TRBJ2-2
d_call: TRBD2
v_call: TRBV5-1
clone_size: .
cdr3_aa: CASRSSGGHTGELFF
cdr3_nt: TGCGCCAGCAGAAGTAGCGGGGGTCACACCGGGGAGCTGTTTTTT

j_call: TRBJ2-7
d_call: TRBD1
v_call: TRBV6-5
clone_size: .
cdr3_aa: CASRDRGWGEQYF
cdr3_nt: TGTGCCAGCAGAGACAGGGGATGGGGCGAGCAGTACTTC

j_call: TRBJ1-2
d_call: TRBD1
v_call: TRBV9
clone_size: .
cdr3_aa: CASSDRQGVNGYTF
cdr3_nt: TGTGCCAGCAGCGACCGACAGGGGGTAAATGGCTACACCTTC

j_call: TRBJ2-2
d_call: .
v_call: TRBV5-4
clone_size: once
cdr3_aa: CASSLNRASTGELFF
cdr3_nt: TGTGCCAGCAGCTTGAACAGGGCCTCCACCGGGGAGCTGTTTTTT

j_call: TRBJ2-4
d_call: .
v_call: TRBV4-3
clone_size: .
cdr3_aa: CASSPRPTGSVAKNIQYF
cdr3_nt: TGCGCCAGCAGCCCCCGACCTACAGGGAGCGTAGCCAAAAACATTCAGTACTTC

j_call: TRBJ1-1
d_call: .
v_call: TRBV5-1
clone_size: .
cdr3_aa: CASSLTGNTEAFF
cdr3_nt: TGCGCCAGCAGCTTAACAGGGAACACTGAAGCTTTCTTT

j_call: TRBJ1-3
d_call: .
v_call: TRBV7-2
clone_size: .
cdr3_aa: CASSFVSDSMSGNTIYF
cdr3_nt: TGTGCCAGCAGCTTCGTCTCTGACTCGATGTCTGGAAACACCATATATTTT

j_call: TRBJ2-1
d_call: .
v_call: TRBV29-1
clone_size: once
cdr3_aa: CSVPTASSYNEQFF
cdr3_nt: TGCAGCGTCCCGACTGCTTCCTCCTACAATGAGCAGTTCTTC

j_call: TRBJ2-1
d_call: .
v_call: TRBV5-1
clone_size: .
cdr3_aa: CASSLSGRENEQFF
cdr3_nt: TGCGCCAGCAGCTTGTCGGGACGGGAGAATGAGCAGTTCTTC

j_call: TRBJ1-1
d_call: .
v_call: TRBV6-5
clone_size: .
cdr3_aa: CASSYSILHHRIEAFF
cdr3_nt: TGTGCCAGCAGTTACTCGATATTACACCATCGAATTGAAGCTTTCTTT

j_call: TRBJ2-1
d_call: TRBD2
v_call: TRBV29-1
clone_size: .
cdr3_aa: CSVAGSGGHPAYNEQFF
cdr3_nt: TGCAGCGTTGCGGGTAGCGGGGGGCACCCGGCCTACAATGAGCAGTTCTTC

j_call: TRBJ1-1
d_call: .
v_call: TRBV7-2
clone_size: .
cdr3_aa: CASTSTFGGSGAFF
cdr3_nt: TGTGCCAGCACCTCGACATTCGGAGGGTCAGGGGCTTTCTTT

j_call: TRBJ1-1
d_call: .
v_call: TRBV5-1
clone_size: .
cdr3_aa: CASSFATPSNTEAFF
cdr3_nt: TGCGCCAGCAGCTTCGCGACACCAAGCAACACTGAAGCTTTCTTT

j_call: TRBJ1-2
d_call: TRBD1
v_call: TRBV19
clone_size: .
cdr3_aa: CASSTRTGKNYGYTF
cdr3_nt: TGTGCCAGTAGTACGCGGACAGGGAAAAACTATGGCTACACCTTC

j_call: TRBJ1-4
d_call: .
v_call: TRBV19
clone_size: .
cdr3_aa: CASTGLATNEKLFF
cdr3_nt: TGTGCCAGTACGGGACTTGCAACTAATGAAAAACTGTTTTTT

j_call: TRBJ2-3
d_call: .
v_call: TRBV7-6
clone_size: .
cdr3_aa: CASSFSVRDTQYF
cdr3_nt: TGTGCCAGCAGCTTTTCCGTCAGGGATACGCAGTATTTT

j_call: TRBJ2-7
d_call: .
v_call: TRBV27
clone_size: .
cdr3_aa: CASSLSPGSYEQYF
cdr3_nt: TGTGCCAGCAGTTTATCGCCAGGCTCCTACGAGCAGTACTTC

j_call: TRBJ2-7
d_call: TRBD2
v_call: TRBV4-2
clone_size: few
cdr3_aa: CASSLNSGGSYEQYF
cdr3_nt: TGTGCCAGCAGCCTCAATTCCGGGGGGTCCTACGAGCAGTACTTC

j_call: TRBJ2-7
d_call: TRBD1
v_call: TRBV9
clone_size: .
cdr3_aa: CASSVGTEPYEQYF
cdr3_nt: TGTGCCAGCAGCGTGGGGACAGAACCCTACGAGCAGTACTTC

j_call: TRBJ2-3
d_call: .
v_call: TRBV5-4
clone_size: .
cdr3_aa: CASSSGVASGSGTQYF
cdr3_nt: TGTGCCAGCAGCTCGGGGGTGGCGAGTGGGTCGGGTACGCAGTATTTT

j_call: TRBJ2-2
d_call: .
v_call: TRBV5-4
clone_size: .
cdr3_aa: CASSLGRGTNTGELFF
cdr3_nt: TGTGCCAGCAGCTTGGGGCGGGGTACGAACACCGGGGAGCTGTTTTTT

j_call: TRBJ2-3
d_call: .
v_call: TRBV5-6
clone_size: .
cdr3_aa: CASSLGALLEVTQYF
cdr3_nt: TGTGCCAGCAGCTTGGGGGCTCTGCTCGAAGTTACGCAGTATTTT

j_call: TRBJ2-4
d_call: .
v_call: TRBV11-2
clone_size: .
cdr3_aa: CASSLDTVKAKNIQYF
cdr3_nt: TGTGCCAGCAGCCTCGACACCGTAAAAGCCAAAAACATTCAGTACTTC

j_call: TRBJ1-5
d_call: .
v_call: TRBV2
clone_size: .
cdr3_aa: CASSEEKRSLNQPQHF
cdr3_nt: TGTGCCAGCAGTGAAGAAAAGCGTTCTCTCAATCAGCCCCAGCATTTT